Below are 22 T cell receptor beta chains sequenced from a single sample in a study of CD8 T cells in Susac syndrome (dated by TCRdb to 2018 to 2020). The library was prepared using the immunoSEQ multiplex PCR assay. RNA was extracted using the RNeasy kit, and roughly 0.5 to 1 microgram was reverse transcribed with random hexamers. Using fastp trimming at Q25 and MiXCR clonotype assembly, TCRdb reanalyzed the public sequencing data and kept in-frame beta chains. A single entry per CDR3 protein holds the most common genes and DNA from its merged rows. The sample table records a few hundred thousand distinct CDR3 sequences; 80% to 90% of these occur just once. Together, the top ten hold 0.11% of the sample. The sequenced sample was CD8+ T cells from PBMCs. The receptors derive from a human donor with multiple sclerosis.

The J gene is TRBJ2-3, the V gene TRBV10-1; TRBD1 might be the D (6 bases). V was clipped by 2 bases and J by 3 bases, with 12 bases between them. The CDR3 spans 15 residues. CDR1 WNHNN and CDR2 SYGVQD come from the germline V gene (reference sequence). The CDR3, as DNA: TGCGCCAGCAGTGAGAGGGGGAGCCGGACAGATACGCAGTATTTT. Translating it yields CASSERGSRTDTQYF.

The genes are TRBV9 and TRBJ1-1; 8 positions match TRBD1. The CDR3 is 14 amino acids. V lost 6 bases to trimming and J lost 4 bases; unmatched junction nucleotides: 8. Germline values: CDR1 SGDLS, CDR2 YYNGEE. In nucleotides, the CDR3 is TGTGCCAGCACCCGGGGGGACAGGCCCACTGAAGCTTTCTTT. It is translated as CASTRGDRPTEAFF.

Notes on this clonotype: The junction and the germline gene differ at one end; a read error may be behind it. The J gene is TRBJ2-7, the V gene TRBV5-1; maybe TRBD2 (6 bases). Germline V CDR1 and CDR2: SGHRS, YFSETQ. The CDR3 contains 15 residues. The CDR3 DNA sequence: TGCGCCAGCAGCGACCCCCCGGGCGGGACCTACGAGCAGTGCTTC. Its protein is CASSDPPGGTYEQCF.

The chain joins TRBV7-9 to TRBJ1-5; TRBD1 is a possible D gene (5 bases). Trimming shortened V by 1 base and J by 0 bases, and 13 bases separated the two germline ends. CDR1 is SEHNR and CDR2 is FQNEAQ in the germline V gene (reference sequence). The CDR3 is made up of 17 amino acids. The chain's CDR3 is CASSLVAGPFSNQPQHF. In DNA, the CDR3 is TGTGCCAGCAGCTTAGTCGCAGGGCCCTTTAGCAATCAGCCCCAGCATTTT.

This rearrangement joins TRBV9 to TRBJ2-1; 10 bases match TRBD2. J was trimmed by 6 bases and V by 0 bases; bases with no gene match: 6. Germline-derived CDR1 and CDR2 are SGDLS and YYNGEE. The CDR3 is made up of 16 amino acids. The CDR3 DNA reads TGTGCCAGCAGCGTAGGTAGCGGGAGGAGTGGCAATGAGCAGTTCTTC. Its translation is CASSVGSGRSGNEQFF.

The rearrangement links TRBV13 to TRBJ1-1; D unclear. The CDR3 length is 16 residues. Germline V gene sequence: CDR1 PRHDT, CDR2 FYEKMQ (reference sequence). Trimming took 5 bases from V and 2 from J, leaving 18 bases between them. The CDR3 nucleotides are TGTGCCAGCAGCACAGCAGCGACCTACATTAACACTGAAGCTTTCTTT. Protein: CASSTAATYINTEAFF.

The chain employs TRBV9 and TRBJ2-5; perhaps TRBD2 as D (5 bases). Germline V gives CDR1 SGDLS, CDR2 YYNGEE. Trimming cost V 0 bases and J 5 bases, with 11 bases left between them. The CDR3 covers 14 residues. CDR3 nucleotide sequence: TGTGCCAGCAGCGTAGCTGGAGCGGTGGAGACCCAGTACTTC. Amino acids: CASSVAGAVETQYF.

The rearrangement joins TRBV7-8 to TRBJ2-7; 7 bases are a match to TRBD1. V lost 5 bases, J lost 3 bases, and 4 bases stayed unmatched. This CDR3 has 13 amino acids. CDR1 is SGHVS and CDR2 is FQNEAQ in the germline V gene. CDR3 residues: CASSKGQIYEQYF. The CDR3 bases are TGTGCCAGCAGCAAGGGACAGATCTACGAGCAGTACTTC.

V usage is TRBV27 and J usage is TRBJ2-1; 8 bases agree with TRBD1. V was clipped by 4 bases and J by 0 bases; unmatched bases: 8. The CDR3 is 17 residues long. Germline CDR1 and CDR2: MNHEY and SMNVEV (reference sequence). Written as DNA, the CDR3 is TGTGCCAGCAGTTACTTACAGGGGGGAAGCTCCTACAATGAGCAGTTCTTC. Its protein is CASSYLQGGSSYNEQFF.

V and J are TRBV29-1 and TRBJ2-1; TRBD2 matches at 7 bases. Germline-derived CDR1 and CDR2 are SQVTM and ANQGSEA. The CDR3 has 12 residues. Trimming took 7 bases from V and 5 from J; bases not matched to a gene: 5. CDR3 residues: CSAPRGDNEQFF. In DNA, the CDR3 is TGCAGCGCACCTCGGGGGGACAATGAGCAGTTCTTC.

The chain recombines TRBV12-3 or TRBV12-4 with TRBJ2-5; D is perhaps TRBD1 (5 bases). V was clipped by 5 bases and J by 0 bases, with 13 bases between them. The CDR3 contains 15 residues. The CDR3 region has the DNA TGTGCCAGCAGTCCCCCCCCAGGGAACCAAGAGACCCAGTACTTC. As protein: CASSPPPGNQETQYF.

This chain's CDR3 is CASSAAGAFF. The CDR3 coding sequence is TGTGCCAGCAGCGCCGCGGGAGCTTTCTTT. The V call is TRBV7-9, the J call TRBJ1-1; D is undetermined. Germline CDR1 SEHNR, CDR2 FQNEAQ (reference sequence). This CDR3 region has 10 residues. V lost 5 bases to trimming and J lost 10 bases, with 8 bases between them. The complete variable domain, with remaining parts taken from reference TRBV7-9 and TRBJ1-1, reads DTGVSQNPRHKITKRGQNVTFRCDPISEHNRLYWYRQTLGQGPEFLTYFQNEAQLEKSRLLSDRFSAERPKGSFSTLEIQRTEQGDSAMYLCASSAAGAFFGQGTRLTVV.

V and J are TRBV10-2 and TRBJ2-7; no reliable D call. This CDR3 has 11 amino acids. CDR1 WSHSY and CDR2 SAAADI come from the germline V gene. The germline V and J ends were trimmed by 6 bases and 3 bases, with 6 bases remaining between them. CDR3: CASRNDYEQYF. The CDR3 nucleotides are TGCGCCAGCAGAAACGACTACGAGCAGTACTTC.

The J gene is TRBJ2-1, the V gene TRBV20-1; 16 nucleotides line up with TRBD2. J was trimmed by 3 bases and V by 4 bases; bases with no gene match: 9. Germline values: CDR1 DFQATT, CDR2 SNEGSKA (reference sequence). The CDR3 sequence is 18 residues long. CDR3 sequence reads: CSANPGTSGRGIYNEQFF. CDR3 in DNA: TGCAGTGCTAACCCCGGGACTAGCGGGAGGGGGATCTACAATGAGCAGTTCTTC.

This chain joins TRBV5-6 and TRBJ2-1; weak D call: TRBD2 (6 bases). The germline V gene encodes CDR1 SGHDT and CDR2 YYEEEE. This CDR3 is built from 16 residues. Trimming removed 4 bases from V and 9 bases from J, with 23 bases in between. CDR3 nucleotides: TGTGCCAGCAGCACCTTGGGGGAGGTTCTCCAATCTGAGCAGTTCTTC. Translating it yields CASSTLGEVLQSEQFF.

The V gene is TRBV3-1, the J gene TRBJ2-7; 9 positions agree with TRBD2. Germline CDR1 is LGHDT and CDR2 is YNNKEL (reference sequence). The CDR3 is 15 amino acids. J lost 3 bases, V lost 2 bases, and 5 bases had no gene match. Here the CDR3 DNA reads TGTGCCAGCAGCCAATTTTTAGCGGGAGACTACGAGCAGTACTTC. It is translated as CASSQFLAGDYEQYF.

V is TRBV7-9 and J is TRBJ2-7; 9 nucleotides match TRBD1. The CDR3 is 14 amino acids. Germline CDR1 is SEHNR and CDR2 is FQNEAQ (reference sequence). The J segment lost 3 bases and the V segment lost 4 bases, leaving 4 bases of the junction unmatched. The CDR3 sequence is CASSSGTGIYEQYF. In DNA, the CDR3 is TGTGCCAGCAGCTCCGGGACAGGGATCTACGAGCAGTACTTC.

The chain carries TRBV7-8 and TRBJ1-6; 7 nucleotides agree with TRBD1. The V gene's germline CDR1 is SGHVS and CDR2 FQNEAQ. J was trimmed by 6 bases and V by 8 bases; bases with no gene match: 7. The length of the CDR3 is 14 residues. The CDR3 protein is CASSTGAPNSPLHF. The CDR3 nucleotides read TGTGCCAGCTCCACAGGGGCGCCTAATTCACCCCTCCACTTT.

The chain combines TRBV24-1 with TRBJ2-7; maybe TRBD1 (6 bases). The CDR3 extends over 12 amino acids. Between the trimmed V and J ends, which lost 11 bases and 4 bases, there was a span of 14 bases. Germline CDR1 reads KGHDR; CDR2 reads SFDVKD. The DNA for the CDR3 is TGTGCCAGGGGACACTGGGAGTACGAGCAGTACTTC. Its translation: CARGHWEYEQYF.

The rearrangement links TRBV7-9 to TRBJ2-7; D is uncertain. The V end lost 3 bases, the J end lost 5 bases, and 8 bases lay between the germline ends. Germline CDR1 and CDR2: SEHNR and FQNEAQ (reference sequence). The CDR3 length is 12 residues. For the CDR3, the DNA is TGTGCCAGCAGCTTTCCAAGCGACGAGCAGTACTTC. Its translation: CASSFPSDEQYF.

The chain couples TRBV2 to TRBJ2-1; 13 nucleotides align to TRBD2. With 4 bases clipped from V and 9 bases from J, the junction kept 3 bases outside the gene matches. CDR3 length: 14 amino acids. Germline CDR1 is SNHLY and CDR2 is FYNNEI. The CDR3 loop reads CASSVTSGRVEQFF. The CDR3 DNA is TGTGCCAGCAGTGTTACTAGCGGGAGGGTTGAGCAGTTCTTC.

This chain joins TRBV29-1 and TRBJ2-1; unclear D gene. Trimming shortened V by 4 bases and J by 12 bases, and 13 bases separated the two germline ends. Looked up from germline, CDR1 is SQVTM and CDR2 is ANQGSEA. The CDR3 runs to 11 residues. The chain's CDR3 is CSVGGIKGQFF. CDR3 nucleotides: TGCAGCGTTGGAGGAATCAAGGGGCAGTTCTTC.